This T cell receptor beta chain was profiled in a study of technical replicates of blood from a few donors. Repertoires were generated with immunoSEQ multiplex PCR, while TCRdb's copy carries only in-frame clones and drops some. Counted here are approximately 81,000 clones, roughly 77% occurring once; the ten biggest clones make up roughly 3.7%. The germline CDR1 and CDR2 sequences are SGDLS and YYNGEE. Trimming removed 7 bases from V and 4 bases from J, with 14 bases in between. The CDR3 totals 14 residues. The sample comprised PBMCs. V is TRBV9 and J is TRBJ2-2; D is ambiguous. This TCR was recovered from a human donor in good health. Some clones in this sample may be carry-over from other donors' samples. CDR3 coding DNA: TGTGCCAGCGCAAACAATCTGGCCACCGGGGAGCTGTTTTTT. This encodes CASANNLATGELFF.